Listed here are 30 T cell receptor beta chains from one sample, sequenced in a study of T-cell memory formation after mild COVID-19. TCRdb reanalysed the 5' RACE reads using MiXCR and keeps one entry per CDR3 protein. The sample has 300,000 to 350,000 distinct CDR3 sequences; just under 20% are singletons. Sequenced input: PBMCs or a T cell subset sorted from them (not recorded which). The receptors here all came from a man between 18 and 29 years old who had mild COVID-19 (a few samples of this study predate the infection). Cell type and time point are not known.

The V call is TRBV23-1, the J call TRBJ1-1, with 8 bases fitting TRBD1. TRBV23-1 is placed among ORFs of uncertain function. The CDR3 length is 15 residues. After removal of 5 bases from V and 6 bases from J, the junction contained 11 bases not matched to a gene. The CDR3 DNA reads TGCGCCAGCAGTGGACGGACAGGGCCAAGGGCTGAAGCTTTCTTT. Its translation: CASSGRTGPRAEAFF.

V gene TRBV4-3 combines with J gene TRBJ1-4; possible D gene TRBD1, 5 bases. The CDR3 is 18 amino acids. The V end was cut by 0 bases, the J end by 7 bases, with 21 bases between. Germline V gene sequence: CDR1 LGHNA, CDR2 YSLEER. Written as DNA, the CDR3 is TGCGCCAGCAGCCAAGATGGTTGGCAGGGTGGAGGGGCTGAAAAACTGTTTTTT. It is translated as CASSQDGWQGGGAEKLFF.

This clonotype turned up a few times. The genes are TRBV7-9 and TRBJ2-7; D may be TRBD2 (5 bases). V dropped 5 bases and J dropped 5 bases, with 13 bases sitting between them. The CDR3 contains 13 residues. In germline, CDR1 is SEHNR, CDR2 FQNEAQ (reference sequence). The CDR3: CASSRHGVDEQYF. The DNA for the CDR3 is TGTGCCAGCAGCAGACACGGGGTGGACGAGCAGTACTTC.

The chain carries TRBV11-2 and TRBJ2-7, with D tentatively TRBD1 (7 bases). Trimming removed 3 bases at V and 2 bases at J, with 14 bases between. CDR3 length: 15 residues. Germline CDR1 and CDR2: SGHAT and FQNNGV. The CDR3 here is CASSFSAGGTYEQYF. The CDR3 DNA follows: TGTGCCAGCAGCTTCTCTGCAGGGGGGACCTACGAGCAGTACTTC.

This clonotype was observed many times. The rearrangement uses TRBV7-9 and TRBJ1-2; D is unresolved. Looked up from germline, CDR1 is SEHNR and CDR2 is FQNEAQ (reference sequence). With 1 base removed from V and 6 bases from J, the gap between germline ends came to 6 bases. The CDR3 is 12 residues long. CDR3 amino acids: CASSLEGHGYTF. The CDR3 coding sequence is TGTGCCAGCAGCTTAGAGGGCCATGGCTACACCTTC.

This clonotype was seen only a few times. The V call is TRBV12-5, the J call TRBJ2-3; 10 positions match TRBD2. With 6 bases clipped from V and 1 base from J, the junction kept 22 bases outside the gene matches. The CDR3 runs 21 residues. Germline CDR1 reads LGHNT; CDR2 reads FRNRAP. The CDR3 protein is CASGSPQRGGLLKHGTDTQYF. In nucleotides, the CDR3 is TGTGCTAGTGGGTCTCCCCAGCGGGGGGGCCTTTTAAAGCACGGCACAGATACGCAGTATTTT.

This clonotype was detected a few times. The V and J genes are TRBV20-1 and TRBJ2-5; D assignment may be TRBD1 or TRBD2 (5 bases each). The germline CDR1 and CDR2 sequences are DFQATT and SNEGSKA (reference sequence). Trimming removed 1 base at V and 3 bases at J, with 9 bases between. The CDR3 loop spans 13 amino acids. The CDR3 here is CSARVGRKETQYF. Here the CDR3 DNA reads TGCAGTGCTAGAGTGGGACGGAAAGAGACCCAGTACTTC.

V is TRBV7-9 and J is TRBJ1-2; 7 bases line up with TRBD1. The CDR3 loop spans 15 amino acids. The J segment lost 6 bases and the V segment lost 1 base, leaving 8 bases of the junction unmatched. Germline CDR1 and CDR2: SEHNR and FQNEAQ (reference sequence). CDR3 bases: TGTGCCAGCAGCTTAGAGGGACAGACAACAAATGGCTACACCTTC. It yields the protein CASSLEGQTTNGYTF.

The chain has TRBV6-5 and TRBJ2-2; 7 bases match TRBD1. V lost 6 bases and J lost 5; bases outside the gene matches: 9. The CDR3 is 15 amino acids. CDR1 is MNHEY and CDR2 is SVGAGI in the germline V gene. Written as DNA, the CDR3 is TGTGCCAGCAGCTTTGGGACAGAAGTTACCGGGGAGCTGTTTTTT. Protein: CASSFGTEVTGELFF.

This clonotype appeared a few times. CDR3 loop: CASRQHPPQGGGEQYF. The CDR3, as DNA: TGTGCCAGCAGACAACACCCCCCACAGGGGGGTGGCGAGCAGTACTTC. This chain links TRBV7-9 with TRBJ2-7, with 8 nucleotides matching TRBD1. Germline V lookup: CDR1 SEHNR, CDR2 FQNEAQ (reference sequence). J was trimmed by 6 bases and V by 6 bases; bases with no gene match: 16. CDR3 length equals 16 residues.

This clonotype was found a few times. J is TRBJ1-5 and V is TRBV6-1; D uncertain. The germline gives CDR1 MNHNS, CDR2 SASEGT. There are 12 residues in the CDR3. With 8 bases removed from V and 7 bases from J, the gap between germline ends came to 12 bases. The CDR3 reads CASFSGGQPQHF. CDR3 bases: TGTGCCAGCTTCAGCGGAGGGCAGCCCCAGCATTTT.

CDR3 coding DNA: TGTGCCAGCAGTTCCCTTCCGGCGGGCCACAATGAGCAGTTCTTC. This encodes CASSSLPAGHNEQFF. The V call is TRBV12-3 or TRBV12-4, the J call TRBJ2-1; possible D gene TRBD2, 5 bases. CDR3 length: 15 amino acids. V gave up 4 bases and J gave up 5 bases, with 15 bases separating them.

The chain carries TRBV7-6 and TRBJ1-2; D is ambiguous. The CDR3 is 15 residues long. Trimming cost V 4 bases and J 0 bases, with 12 bases left between them. In germline, CDR1 is SGHVS, CDR2 FNYEAQ. CDR3 DNA sequence: TGTGCCAGCAGCTCAGAAGTCCAATCTAACTATGGCTACACCTTC. Its protein is CASSSEVQSNYGYTF.

This clonotype turned up a few times. CDR3 residues: CASSQEPSSGALGTGELFF. CDR3 nucleotide sequence: TGTGCCAGCAGCCAAGAGCCGAGTAGCGGGGCTCTGGGGACCGGGGAGCTGTTTTTT. The V call is TRBV4-2, the J call TRBJ2-2, with 8 bases fitting TRBD2. Trimming removed 0 bases from V and 5 bases from J; junction bases left unmatched: 14. Germline V gene lookup returns CDR1 LGHNA and CDR2 YNFKEQ. CDR3 length: 19 amino acids.

The sample holds many counts of this clonotype. J is TRBJ1-2 and V is TRBV4-3, with TRBD1 matching 10 bases. V gave up 2 bases and J gave up 8 bases; unmatched junction bases: 8. In germline, CDR1 is LGHNA, CDR2 YSLEER. The length of the CDR3 is 15 residues. The CDR3 DNA is TGCGCCAGCAGCCAACAAACCGGGACAGGGGCCGGCTACACCTTC. It encodes CASSQQTGTGAGYTF.

This clonotype has just one count. This chain uses TRBV7-9 with TRBJ1-2; D is ambiguous. From germline, CDR1 is SEHNR and CDR2 FQNEAQ (reference sequence). The length of the CDR3 is 12 residues. Trimming removed 3 bases from V and 5 bases from J, with 7 bases in between. This CDR3 is CASSFDKYGYTF. The CDR3 region has the DNA TGTGCCAGCAGCTTCGACAAATATGGCTACACCTTC.

The table lists this clonotype with a few counts. The genes are TRBV3-1 and TRBJ2-2; D is tentatively TRBD1 or TRBD2 (5 bases each). V dropped 3 bases and J dropped 4 bases, with 9 bases sitting between them. The germline V gene encodes CDR1 LGHDT and CDR2 YNNKEL (reference sequence). There are 14 residues in the CDR3. The chain's CDR3 is CASSQGRSTGELFF. The CDR3 nucleotides read TGTGCCAGCAGCCAGGGACGGAGCACCGGGGAGCTGTTTTTT. Combining the CDR3 with reference TRBV3-1 and TRBJ2-2 gives the whole variable domain DTAVSQTPKYLVTQMGNDKSIKCEQNLGHDTMYWYKQDSKKFLKIMFSYNNKELIINETVPNRFSPKSPDKAHLNLHINSLELGDSAVYFCASSQGRSTGELFFGEGSRLTVL.

This clonotype was counted at least ten times. V and J are TRBV7-6 and TRBJ2-7; 8 bases agree with TRBD1. Germline-derived CDR1 and CDR2 are SGHVS and FNYEAQ. The CDR3 totals 13 residues. Germline trimming cut 1 base from V and 6 bases from J; bases unmatched to any gene: 2. The CDR3 sequence: CASSLETGAEQYF. The CDR3 DNA reads TGTGCCAGCAGCTTAGAGACAGGGGCCGAGCAGTACTTC.

CDR3 coding DNA: TGTGCCAGCACGGTCGATAGCGGGGCAAACAATGAGCAGTTCTTC. Its protein product is CASTVDSGANNEQFF. This chain connects TRBV2 to TRBJ2-1, with 8 bases matching TRBD2. The CDR3 extends over 15 amino acids. From germline, CDR1 is SNHLY and CDR2 FYNNEI. Trimming took 7 bases from V and 5 from J; bases not matched to a gene: 10. Full variable domain (missing parts from reference TRBV2 and TRBJ2-1): EPEVTQTPSHQVTQMGQEVILRCVPISNHLYFYWYRQILGQKVEFLVSFYNNEISEKSEIFDDQFSVERPDGSNFTLKIRSTKLEDSAMYFCASTVDSGANNEQFFGPGTRLTVL.

The chain uses TRBV7-2 and TRBJ2-4; D might be TRBD1 or TRBD2, each matching 6 bases. CDR3 length: 15 residues. Germline loops: CDR1 SGHTA, CDR2 FQGNSA. Between the trimmed V and J ends, which lost 1 base and 6 bases, there was a span of 13 bases. This chain's CDR3 is CASSLGPGATNIQYF. The CDR3 DNA reads as TGTGCCAGCAGCTTAGGGCCGGGGGCAACAAACATTCAGTACTTC.

The genes are TRBV6-2 or TRBV6-3 and TRBJ1-1; D is possibly TRBD1 (6 bases). Germline V lookup: CDR1 MNHEY, CDR2 SVGEGT. The CDR3 is 18 amino acids. V gave up 2 bases and J gave up 5 bases, with 24 bases separating them. This CDR3 is CASSYPAGGRGRGTEAFF. CDR3 nucleotide sequence: TGTGCCAGCAGTTACCCTGCCGGGGGCAGGGGAAGGGGGACTGAAGCTTTCTTT.

The CDR3 reads CASSLARAYRDTQYF. As DNA, the CDR3 is TGTGCCAGCAGCTTAGCGCGCGCCTACCGAGATACGCAGTATTTT. The chain couples TRBV7-2 to TRBJ2-3; D not certain. With 0 bases removed from V and 5 bases from J, the gap between germline ends came to 12 bases. Germline V lookup: CDR1 SGHTA, CDR2 FQGNSA. The CDR3 has 15 amino acids. The variable domain in full, completed from reference TRBV7-2 and TRBJ2-3, reads GAGVSQSPSNKVTEKGKDVELRCDPISGHTALYWYRQSLGQGLEFLIYFQGNSAPDKSGLPSDRFSAERTGGSVSTLTIQRTQQEDSAVYLCASSLARAYRDTQYFGPGTRLTVL.

This sequence joins TRBV6-5 and TRBJ2-3; TRBD2 aligns across 10 bases. The germline V gene has CDR1 MNHEY and CDR2 SVGAGI. This CDR3 spans 17 amino acids. Trimming at V came to 0 bases and at J to 2 bases, leaving 5 bases not matched to a gene. CDR3 loop: CASSYSWLAGVTDTQYF. CDR3 nucleotides: TGTGCCAGCAGTTACTCGTGGCTAGCGGGGGTCACAGATACGCAGTATTTT.

CDR3 in DNA: TGTGCCAGCAGCTGGGACGGACACCAAGAGACCCAGTACTTC. It specifies CASSWDGHQETQYF. The rearrangement uses TRBV7-3 and TRBJ2-5; D is tentatively TRBD1 or TRBD2 (5 bases each). V gave up 4 bases and J gave up 0 bases, with 9 bases separating them. Germline V gives CDR1 SGHTA, CDR2 FQGTGA. This CDR3 comprises 14 residues.

V usage is TRBV5-1 and J usage is TRBJ2-2; possibly TRBD1 for D (5 bases). V was cut by 6 bases and J by 4 bases, with 16 bases left in between. Germline CDR1 and CDR2: SGHRS and YFSETQ. CDR3 length equals 15 residues. The CDR3 bases are TGCGCCAGCACCCTAGGGGATAGGGCCACCGGGGAGCTGTTTTTT. This gives the protein CASTLGDRATGELFF. Drawing the rest from reference TRBV5-1 and TRBJ2-2, the complete variable domain is KAGVTQTPRYLIKTRGQQVTLSCSPISGHRSVSWYQQTPGQGLQFLFEYFSETQRNKGNFPGRFSGRQFSNSRSEMNVSTLELGDSALYLCASTLGDRATGELFFGEGSRLTVL.

The chain joins TRBV20-1 to TRBJ2-1, with D perhaps given as TRBD1 or TRBD2 (5 bases each). The CDR3 is made up of 13 amino acids. Trimming pared 0 bases from V and 8 bases from J, leaving 11 bases between. CDR1 and CDR2 from the germline V gene are DFQATT and SNEGSKA (reference sequence). DNA for the CDR3: TGCAGTGCTAGAGATCGGGGCTTCGATGAGCAGTTCTTC. Protein sequence: CSARDRGFDEQFF.

This clonotype was counted between two and nine times. The J gene is TRBJ2-6, the V gene TRBV4-3; D gene unclear. Germline CDR1 and CDR2: LGHNA and YSLEER. This CDR3 is 14 amino acids long. The V and J ends lost 0 bases and 0 bases respectively, with 0 bases between them. CDR3 coding DNA: TGCGCCAGCAGCCAAGACTCTGGGGCCAACGTCCTGACTTTC. As protein: CASSQDSGANVLTF.

The V call is TRBV12-3 or TRBV12-4, the J call TRBJ1-4, with TRBD1 matching over 8 bases. V was pared by 6 bases and J by 12 bases, with 9 bases of the junction left unmatched. CDR3 length: 13 amino acids. In nucleotides, the CDR3 is TGTGCCAGCAGGAGCCCGGGACAGGCGCAACTGTTTTTT. Protein: CASRSPGQAQLFF.

The chain joins TRBV2 to TRBJ1-4; 7 bases are shared with TRBD1. Germline CDR1 and CDR2: SNHLY and FYNNEI. The CDR3 spans 15 residues. V was pared by 5 bases and J by 6 bases, with 9 bases of the junction left unmatched. The DNA of the CDR3 is TGTGCCAGCAGTCTTACAGGGGCCCAACATGAAAAACTGTTTTTT. This codes for CASSLTGAQHEKLFF.

The table lists this clonotype with a few counts. The rearrangement joins TRBV20-1 to TRBJ1-6; 9 bases match TRBD1. J lost 9 bases, V lost 3 bases, and 3 bases had no gene match. CDR1 and CDR2 (germline): DFQATT, SNEGSKA (reference sequence). The CDR3 consists of 13 residues. CDR3 coding DNA: TGCAGTGCTAGCTTACAGGGGGCTTCACCCCTCCACTTT. Its protein product is CSASLQGASPLHF.